These 5 T cell receptor beta chains share one sample of origin, sequenced in a study of blood T cell repertoires in COVID-19. Some clones are missing from TCRdb's copy, which holds only in-frame ones; the method was immunoSEQ multiplex PCR. Of about 330,000 clones listed, roughly 90% are singletons. The sequencing input was peripheral blood. These TCRs come from a woman aged 45-65 years with active or convalescent COVID-19.

This chain joins TRBV29-1 and TRBJ1-2; unclear D gene. The CDR3 is 11 amino acids. V lost 3 bases and J 8 bases, leaving 10 bases between the germline ends. The germline CDR1 and CDR2 sequences are SQVTM and ANQGSEA. The CDR3 loop is CSVDQVGGYTF. The DNA of the CDR3 is TGCAGCGTTGATCAGGTGGGCGGCTACACCTTC.

The rearrangement links TRBV5-4 to TRBJ2-7, with TRBD1 identical over 7 bases. This CDR3 has 13 residues. The germline V gene has CDR1 SGHNT and CDR2 YYREEE (reference sequence). The V and J ends lost 4 bases and 1 base, in that order; junction bases with no gene match: 2. The CDR3 DNA is TGTGCCAGCAGCCCGGGACAGTCCTACGAGCAGTACTTC. Translating it yields CASSPGQSYEQYF.

This clone was picked up many times. This chain connects TRBV5-5 to TRBJ2-2; 7 nucleotides line up with TRBD1. Germline values: CDR1 SGHKS, CDR2 YYEKEE (reference sequence). Unmatched junction bases numbered 3, after V lost 0 bases and J lost 1 base. The CDR3 extends over 16 amino acids. The CDR3 spells CASSLAGTVNTGELFF. The CDR3 region has the DNA TGTGCCAGCAGCTTGGCGGGGACAGTGAACACCGGGGAGCTGTTTTTT.

This clone was picked up one time. This chain connects TRBV5-1 to TRBJ1-2; maybe TRBD1 (6 bases). The CDR3 is made up of 18 amino acids. Germline V lookup: CDR1 SGHRS, CDR2 YFSETQ. Trimming pared 0 bases from V and 2 bases from J, leaving 20 bases between. This chain's CDR3 is CASSLGRDTHIINYGYTF. The CDR3 DNA sequence: TGCGCCAGCAGCTTGGGTCGGGACACTCACATCATAAACTATGGCTACACCTTC.

Turning to this clone: The junction and the germline gene differ at one end; a read error may be behind it. The V and J genes are TRBV2 and TRBJ1-4; the match to TRBD1 covers 7 bases. CDR3 length: 14 residues. Germline CDR1 SNHLY, CDR2 FYNNEI. CDR3 loop: CATSGRGYNEKLFF. Written as DNA, the CDR3 is TGTGCCACCAGTGGCAGGGGGTATAATGAAAAACTGTTTTTT.